A selection of T cell receptor beta chains follows, all from one sample in a study of blood T cell repertoires in COVID-19. Assay: immunoSEQ multiplex PCR; the TCRdb copy retains only in-frame clones and omits some. The sample consists of some 260,000 clones, 70% to 80% of them appearing once. The sequenced sample consisted of peripheral blood. The source is a woman aged 80 or older with acute or convalescent COVID-19. CDR3s include the opening cysteine and the closing phenylalanine or tryptophan. D genes are given only for firm matches. Expanded clones get a size class; other rows say once, few or many, or leave the size out.

clone_size	v_call	d_call	j_call	cdr3_aa	cdr3_nt
NA	TRBV7-3	TRBD2	TRBJ2-5	CASSLTAALAGQETQYF	TGTGCCAGCAGCTTAACCGCCGCCCTAGCGGGGCAAGAGACCCAGTACTTC
NA	TRBV6-5	TRBD1	TRBJ2-4	CASRRQGSAKNIQYF	TGTGCCAGCAGGAGACAGGGTAGTGCCAAAAACATTCAGTACTTC
NA	TRBV7-2	TRBD1	TRBJ2-5	CASSLPTGLETQYF	TGTGCCAGCAGCCTACCGACAGGGCTTGAGACCCAGTACTTC
NA	TRBV10-3	NA	TRBJ2-3	CAISEFLGRDTQYF	TGTGCCATCAGTGAGTTTCTAGGTCGAGATACGCAGTATTTT
NA	TRBV19	TRBD1	TRBJ1-1	CASSWGDRGRTEAFF	TGTGCCAGTAGTTGGGGGGACAGGGGGCGTACTGAAGCTTTCTTT
NA	TRBV6-5	NA	TRBJ1-1	CASSYSQGRGNTEAFF	TGTGCCAGCAGTTACTCGCAGGGTAGGGGGAACACTGAAGCTTTCTTT
once	TRBV6-5	TRBD1	TRBJ1-5	CASSPEGAGNQPQHF	TGTGCCAGCAGTCCAGAGGGGGCCGGCAATCAGCCCCAGCATTTT
NA	TRBV2	TRBD1	TRBJ1-1	CASSSQGFQAFF	TGTGCCAGCAGTTCACAGGGGTTTCAAGCTTTCTTT
NA	TRBV12-5	NA	TRBJ1-2	CASGSDRQVYGYTF	TGTGCTAGTGGTTCCGACCGACAGGTCTATGGCTACACCTTC
NA	TRBV6-1	NA	TRBJ2-4	CASSESTGIEATKNIQYF	TGTGCCAGCAGTGAAAGTACGGGGATCGAAGCGACCAAAAACATTCAGTACTTC
NA	TRBV2	NA	TRBJ1-4	CASSSDSGKLFF	TGTGCCAGCAGTTCGGACAGTGGAAAACTGTTTTTT
few	TRBV5-1	NA	TRBJ2-1	CASSPQVRESYNEQFF	TGCGCCAGCAGCCCCCAGGTGCGAGAGTCCTACAATGAGCAGTTCTTC
NA	TRBV9	TRBD1	TRBJ1-4	CASSVEQGIGEKLFF	TGTGCCAGCAGCGTCGAACAGGGGATAGGCGAAAAACTGTTTTTT
NA	TRBV30	NA	TRBJ2-7	CAWSVNTGLSYEQYF	TGTGCCTGGAGTGTAAACACAGGGCTCTCCTACGAGCAGTACTTC
NA	TRBV11-2	TRBD2	TRBJ2-1	CASSLFRGGRVNEQFF	TGTGCCAGCAGCCTATTCCGGGGGGGCCGGGTCAATGAGCAGTTCTTC
NA	TRBV25-1	TRBD1	TRBJ1-1	CASSEYGDSAEAFF	TGTGCCAGCAGTGAATATGGGGACAGCGCTGAAGCTTTCTTT
few	TRBV5-5	TRBD2	TRBJ2-3	CASSASGRGNTDTQYF	TGTGCCAGCAGCGCCTCCGGGCGGGGGAACACAGATACGCAGTATTTT
few	TRBV5-4	NA	TRBJ1-2	CASSLDKGSTLYGYTF	TGTGCCAGCAGCTTGGACAAGGGGTCCACTTTATATGGCTACACCTTC
many	TRBV28	TRBD1	TRBJ1-5	CASSLTGGLNQPQHF	TGTGCCAGCAGTCTAACAGGGGGCCTCAATCAGCCCCAGCATTTT
NA	TRBV7-6	TRBD2	TRBJ2-1	CASSSGGYFRTSGGNSYNEQFF	TGTGCCAGCAGCTCGGGCGGGTATTTTAGAACTAGCGGGGGAAACTCCTACAATGAGCAGTTCTTC
NA	TRBV6-5	TRBD1	TRBJ1-3	CASSGQGNTIYF	TGTGCCAGCAGCGGACAGGGGAACACCATATATTTT
NA	TRBV5-4	TRBD1	TRBJ2-3	CASSSRTGGADTQYF	TGTGCCAGCAGCTCTCGGACAGGGGGCGCAGATACGCAGTATTTT
NA	TRBV5-1	TRBD1	TRBJ2-2	CASSLRQGEINTGELFF	TGCGCCAGCAGCTTGCGACAGGGGGAGATAAACACCGGGGAGCTGTTTTTT
few	TRBV19	NA	TRBJ2-7	CASAPWGSGQDEQYF	TGTGCCAGTGCCCCTTGGGGGAGCGGGCAGGACGAGCAGTACTTC
NA	TRBV7-2	TRBD1	TRBJ1-1	CASSRTGYTEAFF	TGTGCCAGCAGCCGGACAGGATACACTGAAGCTTTCTTT
NA	TRBV2	NA	TRBJ2-4	CASSEAQRAPSNIQYF	TGTGCCAGCAGTGAAGCGCAGAGGGCGCCCTCAAACATTCAGTACTTC
NA	TRBV11-2	NA	TRBJ2-7	CASSHPGVGKQYF	TGTGCCAGCAGCCACCCCGGGGTTGGGAAGCAGTACTTC
NA	TRBV9	NA	TRBJ2-7	CASSVDPDSYEQYF	TGTGCCAGCAGCGTAGACCCAGACTCCTACGAGCAGTACTTC
NA	TRBV7-9	NA	TRBJ1-2	CASSLDSGKNYGYTF	TGTGCCAGCAGCTTAGATTCCGGGAAGAACTATGGCTACACCTTC
NA	TRBV27	NA	TRBJ1-1	CASRSSGGVTEAFF	TGTGCCAGCCGTTCCTCGGGGGGTGTAACTGAAGCTTTCTTT
NA	TRBV23-1	NA	TRBJ2-1	CASSQGSQGPYNEQFF	TGCGCCAGCAGTCAAGGGTCACAGGGACCCTACAATGAGCAGTTCTTC
NA	TRBV6-2/TRBV6-3	NA	TRBJ1-5	CASSFMGRGDQPQHF	TGTGCCAGCAGTTTCATGGGGAGGGGGGATCAGCCCCAGCATTTT
NA	TRBV21-1	NA	TRBJ2-7	CASSPEEGGRRNEQYF	TGTGCCAGCAGCCCAGAAGAAGGGGGCCGCCGGAACGAGCAGTACTTC
NA	TRBV28	NA	TRBJ1-5	CATALETAGIFPQHF	TGTGCCACCGCGCTGGAGACAGCGGGTATTTTTCCCCAGCATTTT
once	TRBV5-1	TRBD1	TRBJ1-3	CASSPKPDRAGNTIYF	TGCGCCAGCAGCCCTAAACCGGACAGGGCTGGAAACACCATATATTTT
NA	TRBV2	TRBD1	TRBJ1-3	CASSANPRDRAGNTIYF	TGTGCCAGCAGTGCTAACCCCCGGGACAGGGCTGGAAACACCATATATTTT
once	TRBV7-2	NA	TRBJ2-1	CASSLESAPGSGQFF	TGTGCCAGCAGCTTAGAGTCCGCACCCGGGTCGGGGCAGTTCTTC
few	TRBV6-5	NA	TRBJ1-1	CASRLQGNTEAFF	TGTGCCAGCAGACTACAGGGGAACACTGAAGCTTTCTTT